Presented here are 6 T cell receptor beta chains from one specimen sequenced in a study of response to subunit inactivated influenza vaccine. TCRdb re-called the RT-PCR reads through MiXCR, storing one row per CDR3 protein. The data contain 650,000 to 850,000 distinct CDR3 sequences, approximately 13% of them singletons. This sample comprised PBMCs from blood, obtained roughly 15 days before vaccination. These receptors were obtained from a man aged 50 to 60 who received an inactivated influenza vaccine.

This clonotype was counted between two and nine times. V usage is TRBV15 and J usage is TRBJ1-2; D unclear. Trimming left V 2 bases short and J 4 bases short, with 14 bases between. Germline CDR1 LNHNV, CDR2 YYDKDF (reference sequence). This CDR3 region has 15 residues. CDR3 region: CATSRSTPEGYGYTF. The DNA for the CDR3 is TGTGCCACCAGCAGATCCACTCCGGAGGGCTATGGCTACACCTTC.

The chain employs TRBV9 and TRBJ2-7; D is possibly TRBD2 (5 bases). The CDR3 runs to 15 residues. The V end was cut by 5 bases, the J end by 2 bases, with 17 bases between. CDR1 SGDLS and CDR2 YYNGEE come from the germline V gene. CDR3 DNA: TGTGCCAGCAGTACCGACCCCTTCGGGACCTACGAGCAGTACTTC. Translated: CASSTDPFGTYEQYF.

The genes are TRBV29-1 and TRBJ2-1; D is possibly TRBD2 (5 bases). Trimming took off 4 bases at V and 10 bases at J, with 17 bases between the two ends. CDR3 length: 13 residues. The germline V gene has CDR1 SQVTM and CDR2 ANQGSEA. Here the CDR3 reads CSVVGSAPTEQFF. Written as DNA, the CDR3 is TGCAGCGTTGTAGGGAGCGCCCCTACGGAGCAGTTCTTC.

This clonotype was observed a few times. The chain recombines TRBV15 with TRBJ2-5; TRBD1 aligns across 9 bases. CDR1 is LNHNV, CDR2 YYDKDF, per germline (reference sequence). The CDR3 covers 15 residues. With 5 bases clipped from V and 4 bases from J, the junction kept 8 bases outside the gene matches. CDR3 loop: CATSRDRVRGETQYF. The CDR3 DNA follows: TGTGCCACCAGCCGGGACAGGGTTCGGGGAGAGACCCAGTACTTC.

The V gene is TRBV6-2 or TRBV6-3, the J gene TRBJ1-2, with D unclear. CDR1 is MNHEY and CDR2 is SVGEGT in the germline V gene. With 4 bases removed from V and 2 bases from J, the gap between germline ends came to 14 bases. The CDR3 is 15 amino acids. CDR3 region: CASSLPEAGNYGYTF. Here the CDR3 DNA reads TGTGCCAGCAGTTTACCTGAGGCGGGGAACTATGGCTACACCTTC.

The gene calls are TRBV12-3 or TRBV12-4 and TRBJ2-1, with D tentatively TRBD1 (6 bases). V lost 2 bases and J lost 4, with 18 bases in between. This CDR3 has 17 amino acids. The CDR3 DNA sequence: TGTGCCAGCAGTTTATTACAGGGCTCGAACTTTTACAATGAGCAGTTCTTC. This gives the protein CASSLLQGSNFYNEQFF.